Listed here are 22 T cell receptor beta chains from one sample, sequenced in a study of cytomegalovirus exposure and HLA in healthy donors. 13 Jbeta primers and 60 Vbeta primers were used for the PCR. Clones were sequenced by immunoSEQ multiplex PCR, and TCRdb holds only the in-frame ones, with some missing. Of 150,000 or so clones listed, roughly four fifths are singletons. Sequenced material: PBMCs. These receptor sequences come from a woman in her forties in good health and CMV-seronegative.

Only one count was recorded for this clone. The chain has TRBV4-1 and TRBJ1-6, with TRBD1 matching over 8 bases. The V and J ends lost 7 bases and 0 bases, in that order; junction bases with no gene match: 20. CDR1 and CDR2 (germline): MGHRA, YSYEKL. The CDR3 contains 21 residues. CDR3 in amino acids: CASTLADVRGQLSSYNSPLHF. CDR3 nucleotides: TGCGCCAGCACCCTTGCGGACGTCAGGGGGCAATTGAGCTCCTATAATTCACCCCTCCACTTT.

This clone was seen a few times. The chain couples TRBV7-9 to TRBJ2-4; 10 bases match TRBD1. The germline CDR1 and CDR2 sequences are SEHNR and FQNEAQ (reference sequence). J was trimmed by 1 base and V by 5 bases; bases with no gene match: 11. The CDR3 loop spans 18 amino acids. This CDR3 is CASSPGQGEYSAKNIQYF. In nucleotides, the CDR3 is TGTGCCAGCAGCCCTGGACAGGGGGAATATTCGGCCAAAAACATTCAGTACTTC.

This clone was seen a few times. This chain connects TRBV28 to TRBJ2-5; 8 nucleotides match TRBD2. Losses at the gene ends were 3 bases for V and 7 bases for J; bases not matched to a gene: 10. The CDR3 has 15 residues. From germline, CDR1 is MDHEN and CDR2 SYDVKM. The DNA of the CDR3 is TGTGCCAGCAGTTTGCAGCGGGAGCGGAAAGGGACCCAGTACTTC. Protein sequence: CASSLQRERKGTQYF.

The chain is built from TRBV18 and TRBJ2-5; weak D call: TRBD2 (5 bases). The last part of the DNA fits TRBJ2-7 better; the J call may be wrong. This CDR3 comprises 15 residues. The V gene's germline CDR1 is KGHSH and CDR2 LQKENI. As DNA, the CDR3 is TGTGCCAGCTCACCACCGCGAGGGCAGTCCTACGAGCAGTACTTC. It translates to CASSPPRGQSYEQYF.

As to this clone: Compared with germline, one end of the junction differs, possibly owing to a read error. V is TRBV27 and J is TRBJ2-1; 7 nucleotides agree with TRBD2. Germline V gene lookup returns CDR1 MNHEY and CDR2 SMNVEV (reference sequence). The CDR3 runs 15 residues. CDR3 coding DNA: TGTGCCAGCAGTTCCAGCGGGATGTCCTCCAATGAGCAGTTCTTC. Amino acids: CASSSSGMSSNEQFF.

The V call is TRBV19, the J call TRBJ2-1; 8 bases are a match to TRBD1. V trimming: 3 bases; J trimming: 6 bases; junction bases outside the gene matches: 7. The CDR3 runs 15 residues. CDR1 and CDR2 from the germline V gene are LNHDA and SQIVND (reference sequence). The CDR3, as DNA: TGTGCCAGTAGTATTTGGGACAGGAGCTTCAATGAGCAGTTCTTC. Amino acid sequence: CASSIWDRSFNEQFF.

The genes are TRBV4-2 and TRBJ2-1, with 13 nucleotides matching TRBD2. This CDR3 has 14 amino acids. CDR1 LGHNA and CDR2 YNFKEQ come from the germline V gene. The V and J ends lost 2 bases and 13 bases, in that order; junction bases with no gene match: 5. For the CDR3, the DNA is TGTGCCAGCAGCCAAATAGGACTAGCGGGGGCCCAGTTCTTC. Translation: CASSQIGLAGAQFF.

This clone was observed a single time. The chain recombines TRBV5-4 with TRBJ1-2; no clear D. Trimming cost V 0 bases and J 5 bases, with 8 bases left between them. CDR1 and CDR2 from the germline V gene are SGHNT and YYREEE (reference sequence). The CDR3 loop spans 13 amino acids. The DNA of the CDR3 is TGTGCCAGCAGCTTGGACAGCTTGTATGGCTACACCTTC. It yields the protein CASSLDSLYGYTF.

This chain links TRBV7-2 with TRBJ1-3; 7 bases fit TRBD1. The V and J ends lost 3 bases and 0 bases, in that order; junction bases with no gene match: 5. The CDR3 extends over 16 amino acids. Germline V gene sequence: CDR1 SGHTA, CDR2 FQGNSA. The DNA of the CDR3 is TGTGCCAGCAGCTTTGGGACAGTTGGCTCTGGAAACACCATATATTTT. Amino acids: CASSFGTVGSGNTIYF.

V usage is TRBV7-9 and J usage is TRBJ2-2; D perhaps matches TRBD1 (5 bases). Germline V gives CDR1 SEHNR, CDR2 FQNEAQ (reference sequence). The CDR3 has 14 residues. V lost 5 bases and J 5 bases, leaving 12 bases between the germline ends. The CDR3 sequence: CASSAGQNTGELFF. The CDR3 DNA reads TGTGCCAGCAGCGCCGGACAAAATACCGGGGAGCTGTTTTTT.

This clone was seen a single time. The chain is built from TRBV7-3 and TRBJ2-3, with D tentatively TRBD1 (6 bases). The CDR3 is 15 amino acids. Deletions cut 4 bases from V and 2 bases from J, with 13 bases between. The germline V gene has CDR1 SGHTA and CDR2 FQGTGA. The CDR3 protein is CASSSYRDNTDTQYF. For the CDR3, the DNA is TGTGCCAGCAGCTCATACAGGGATAACACAGATACGCAGTATTTT.

The genes are TRBV19 and TRBJ2-1; 13 positions agree with TRBD2. V lost 4 bases to trimming and J lost 12 bases; unmatched junction nucleotides: 9. The germline CDR1 and CDR2 sequences are LNHDA and SQIVND (reference sequence). The CDR3 is 15 amino acids. CDR3 bases: TGTGCCAGTAGTAGGACTAGCGGGAGCGGATCGGCGCAGTTCTTC. Residues: CASSRTSGSGSAQFF.

This rearrangement joins TRBV18 to TRBJ2-1, with 8 positions matching TRBD1. The CDR3 is made up of 17 amino acids. With V trimmed by 2 bases and J by 2 bases, 8 bases remained unmatched. Germline V gives CDR1 KGHSH, CDR2 LQKENI. DNA of the CDR3: TGTGCCAGCTCACCAACTCCCCAGACAGGGGCCTACAATGAGCAGTTCTTC. Protein: CASSPTPQTGAYNEQFF.

The genes are TRBV2 and TRBJ1-1, with a possible D match to TRBD1 (6 bases). The CDR3 length is 14 residues. Trimming took off 9 bases at V and 0 bases at J, with 14 bases between the two ends. The germline CDR1 and CDR2 sequences are SNHLY and FYNNEI. For the CDR3, the DNA is TGTGCCAGTCAAAGCCAGGGGTTGAACACTGAAGCTTTCTTT. Translated, it gives CASQSQGLNTEAFF.

This chain uses TRBV6-5 with TRBJ2-7; 8 nucleotides match TRBD1. The V and J ends lost 0 bases and 2 bases, in that order; junction bases with no gene match: 3. The CDR3 is made up of 15 amino acids. CDR1 MNHEY and CDR2 SVGAGI come from the germline V gene. This CDR3 is CASSYSPRGPYEQYF. CDR3 nucleotides: TGTGCCAGCAGTTACTCACCCAGGGGGCCCTACGAGCAGTACTTC.

The rearrangement links TRBV6-5 to TRBJ2-1, with D perhaps matching TRBD2 (6 bases). CDR3 length: 15 residues. V lost 6 bases, J lost 3 bases, and 15 bases lay in between. Germline-derived CDR1 and CDR2 are MNHEY and SVGAGI. The CDR3 DNA reads TGTGCCAGCAGAAACGGACTAACGATCTACAATGAGCAGTTCTTC. Amino acid sequence: CASRNGLTIYNEQFF.

The V gene is TRBV10-3, the J gene TRBJ2-6, with 11 bases fitting TRBD2. Germline CDR1 is ENHRY and CDR2 is SYGVKD. V gave up 7 bases and J gave up 0 bases; unmatched junction bases: 5. This CDR3 has 17 amino acids. In DNA, the CDR3 is TGTGCCATCACCGGGACTAGCGGAAGCTCTGGGGCCAACGTCCTGACTTTC. This encodes CAITGTSGSSGANVLTF.

This clone was detected a few times. This chain connects TRBV7-2 to TRBJ1-5; D gene ambiguous. V lost 5 bases, J lost 0 bases, and 5 bases lay in between. The CDR3 length is 13 residues. From germline, CDR1 is SGHTA and CDR2 FQGNSA. The CDR3 sequence is CASSASSNQPQHF. CDR3 in DNA: TGTGCCAGCAGCGCCAGTAGCAATCAGCCCCAGCATTTT.

The V call is TRBV6-6, the J call TRBJ2-7; 12 bases map to TRBD1. The germline V gene encodes CDR1 MNHNY and CDR2 SVGAGI (reference sequence). The CDR3 runs to 15 residues. V was pared by 4 bases and J by 2 bases, with 3 bases of the junction left unmatched. CDR3 region: CASSLRDRGPYEQYF. The CDR3 DNA reads as TGTGCCAGCAGTTTAAGGGACAGGGGGCCCTACGAGCAGTACTTC.

The J gene is TRBJ1-5, the V gene TRBV7-9, with TRBD1 identical over 7 bases. From germline, CDR1 is SEHNR and CDR2 FQNEAQ (reference sequence). This CDR3 is built from 14 residues. The junction had 0 bases not matched to a gene; V was cut back by 2 bases and J by 2 bases. The CDR3 DNA sequence: TGTGCCAGCAGCTTAACAGGGGGCAATCAGCCCCAGCATTTT. Translated, it gives CASSLTGGNQPQHF. Combining the CDR3 with reference TRBV7-9 and TRBJ1-5 gives the whole variable domain DTGVSQNPRHKITKRGQNVTFRCDPISEHNRLYWYRQTLGQGPEFLTYFQNEAQLEKSRLLSDRFSAERPKGSFSTLEIQRTEQGDSAMYLCASSLTGGNQPQHFGDGTRLSIL.

The V call is TRBV9, the J call TRBJ2-3; 11 positions match TRBD2. From germline, CDR1 is SGDLS and CDR2 YYNGEE. Trimming removed 2 bases from V and 0 bases from J; junction bases left unmatched: 17. There are 21 residues in the CDR3. The CDR3 DNA reads as TGTGCCAGCAGCGTGCTTCCCGGGACTAGCGGAGACGTGCTGAGCACAGATACGCAGTATTTT. Translation gives CASSVLPGTSGDVLSTDTQYF. Together with reference TRBV9 and TRBJ2-3, the CDR3 gives the full variable domain: DSGVTQTPKHLITATGQRVTLRCSPRSGDLSVYWYQQSLDQGLQFLIQYYNGEERAKGNILERFSAQQFPDLHSELNLSSLELGDSALYFCASSVLPGTSGDVLSTDTQYFGPGTRLTVL.

The V gene is TRBV7-2, the J gene TRBJ1-6, with D maybe TRBD1 (6 bases). With 5 bases removed from V and 7 bases from J, the gap between germline ends came to 12 bases. The V gene's germline CDR1 is SGHTA and CDR2 FQGNSA. The CDR3 is made up of 14 amino acids. Here the CDR3 reads CASSLVTGNSPLHF. The CDR3 bases are TGTGCCAGCAGCCTTGTAACAGGGAATTCACCCCTCCACTTT.